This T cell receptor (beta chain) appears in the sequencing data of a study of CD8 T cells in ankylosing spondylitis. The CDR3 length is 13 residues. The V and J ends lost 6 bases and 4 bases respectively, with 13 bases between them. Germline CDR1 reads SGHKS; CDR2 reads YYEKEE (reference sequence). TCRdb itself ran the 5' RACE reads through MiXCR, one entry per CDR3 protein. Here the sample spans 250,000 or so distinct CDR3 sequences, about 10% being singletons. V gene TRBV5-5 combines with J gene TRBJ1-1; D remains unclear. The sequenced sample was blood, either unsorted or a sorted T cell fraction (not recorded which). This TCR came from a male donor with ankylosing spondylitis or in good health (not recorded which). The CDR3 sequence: CASTTQVGTEAFF. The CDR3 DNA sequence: TGTGCCAGCACGACCCAGGTGGGCACTGAAGCTTTCTTT.